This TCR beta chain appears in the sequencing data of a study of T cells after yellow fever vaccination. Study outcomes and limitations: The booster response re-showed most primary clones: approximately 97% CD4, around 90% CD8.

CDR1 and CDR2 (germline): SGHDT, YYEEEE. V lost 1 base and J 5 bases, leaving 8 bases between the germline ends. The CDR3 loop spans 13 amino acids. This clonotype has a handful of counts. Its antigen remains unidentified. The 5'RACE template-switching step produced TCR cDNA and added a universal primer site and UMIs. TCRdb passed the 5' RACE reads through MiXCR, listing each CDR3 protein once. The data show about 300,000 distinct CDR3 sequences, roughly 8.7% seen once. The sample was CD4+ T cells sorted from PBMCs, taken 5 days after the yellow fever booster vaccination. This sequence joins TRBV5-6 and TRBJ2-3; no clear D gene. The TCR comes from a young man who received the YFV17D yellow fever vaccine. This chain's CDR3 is CASSLRYGDTQYF. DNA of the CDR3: TGTGCCAGCAGCTTGCGGTATGGAGATACGCAGTATTTT.